The following is a T cell receptor (beta chain) sequence with its context. Its antigen remains unknown. Germline values: CDR1 LGHNA, CDR2 YSLEER. The V end was cut by 4 bases, the J end by 5 bases, with 17 bases between. The CDR3 is 15 amino acids. This specimen belongs to a study of cytomegalovirus exposure and HLA in healthy donors. A multiplex PCR was run with 60 Vbeta primers and 13 Jbeta primers. Method: immunoSEQ multiplex PCR; TCRdb's copy keeps in-frame clones and lacks some. The data show around 100,000 clones, 60% to 85% seen once. Study conclusions and caveats: In a later analysis, an Asian-associated ancestry cluster reportedly showed fewer N-insertions than the roughly 730-donor mean. Clonal expansion was found to be greater in HLA-associated TCR beta chains than in equally common others in a later analysis.

Sequencing was done on a sample of PBMCs. This clonotype originated in a man between 50 and 59 years old in good health and CMV-seropositive. V gene TRBV4-3 combines with J gene TRBJ1-1; perhaps TRBD1 as D (5 bases). DNA of the CDR3: TGCGCCAGCAGCCGGGACTCCGGCGGAGGGACTGAAGCTTTCTTT. This encodes CASSRDSGGGTEAFF.